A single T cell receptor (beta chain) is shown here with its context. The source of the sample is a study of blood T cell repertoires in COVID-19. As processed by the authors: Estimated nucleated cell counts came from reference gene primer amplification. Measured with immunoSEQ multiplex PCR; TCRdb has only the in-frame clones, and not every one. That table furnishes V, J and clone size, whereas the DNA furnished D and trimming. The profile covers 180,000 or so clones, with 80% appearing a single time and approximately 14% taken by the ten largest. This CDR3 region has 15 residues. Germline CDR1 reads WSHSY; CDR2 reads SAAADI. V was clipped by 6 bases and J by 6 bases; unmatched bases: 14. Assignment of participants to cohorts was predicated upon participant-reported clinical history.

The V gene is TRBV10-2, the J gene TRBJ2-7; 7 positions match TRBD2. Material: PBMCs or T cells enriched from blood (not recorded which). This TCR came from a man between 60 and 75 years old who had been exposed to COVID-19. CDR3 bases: TGCGCCAGCAGCGACCCGGGACTACCGTTAAGCGAGCAGTACTTC. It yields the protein CASSDPGLPLSEQYF.